The 31 T cell receptor beta chains below all came from one sample that was sequenced in a study of cytomegalovirus exposure and HLA in healthy donors. Amplification used 60 Vbeta primers and 13 Jbeta primers. TCRdb's table, derived via immunoSEQ multiplex PCR, lists solely in-frame clones and lacks some. The sample holds 150,000 to 200,000 clones, 80% to 85% seen once. Sequenced: PBMCs. The receptors were sampled from a man younger than 35 in good health and CMV-seronegative.

The genes are TRBV18 and TRBJ2-4; TRBD2 matches 9 bases. Per the germline V gene, CDR1 is KGHSH and CDR2 is LQKENI. The V and J ends lost 4 bases and 7 bases, in that order; junction bases with no gene match: 8. There are 15 residues in the CDR3. DNA of the CDR3: TGTGCCAGCTCACGGGCGGGGGGGCCTCTGAACATTCAGTACTTC. Protein: CASSRAGGPLNIQYF. Full variable domain (remainder filled in from reference TRBV18 and TRBJ2-4): NAGVMQNPRHLVRRRGQEARLRCSPMKGHSHVYWYRQLPEEGLKFMVYLQKENIIDESGMPKERFSAEFPKEGPSILRIQQVVRGDSAAYFCASSRAGGPLNIQYFGAGTRLSVL.

The chain combines TRBV18 with TRBJ1-1, with no clear D. The CDR3 runs to 14 residues. Trimming stripped 6 bases from V and 8 bases from J, with 19 bases between. Germline V gene data show CDR1 as KGHSH and CDR2 as LQKENI. For the CDR3, the DNA is TGTGCCAGCTCTCTCACTCTCGGGGAAACAGAAGCTTTCTTT. Amino acids: CASSLTLGETEAFF.

The chain combines TRBV4-3 with TRBJ2-1; 7 bases agree with TRBD2. Germline V CDR1 and CDR2: LGHNA, YSLEER. CDR3 length: 15 amino acids. The ends lost 0 bases at V and 5 bases at J; junction bases unmatched: 4. In DNA form, the CDR3 reads TGCGCCAGCAGCCAAGATTTGAGCGGGAACAATGAGCAGTTCTTC. It is translated as CASSQDLSGNNEQFF.

This clone came up a few times. This rearrangement joins TRBV7-6 to TRBJ1-1, with 10 positions matching TRBD1. CDR1 and CDR2 from the germline V gene are SGHVS and FNYEAQ. The trim removed 4 bases at V and 11 bases at J, leaving 13 bases unmatched. This CDR3 region has 15 residues. The CDR3 nucleotides are TGTGCCAGCAGCTATTCCGACAGGGGGCTTAACTGGGCTTTCTTT. This sequence encodes CASSYSDRGLNWAFF.

The chain couples TRBV5-1 to TRBJ2-1, with 13 bases aligning to TRBD2. Germline V gene data show CDR1 as SGHRS and CDR2 as YFSETQ. The CDR3 runs 20 residues. V shed 7 bases, J shed 0 bases, and the junction held 16 bases outside the gene matches. The CDR3 is CASALPLTSGRPPSYNEQFF. The CDR3 DNA reads as TGCGCCAGCGCCCTTCCATTGACTAGCGGGAGGCCTCCCTCCTACAATGAGCAGTTCTTC.

This clone came up once. The chain combines TRBV28 with TRBJ1-2; D gene ambiguous. V lost 2 bases to trimming and J lost 6 bases, with 19 bases between them. Per germline, CDR1 MDHEN and CDR2 SYDVKM. The CDR3 totals 16 residues. Here the CDR3 reads CASSLKGGPKPHGYTF. CDR3 sequence (DNA): TGTGCCAGCAGTTTAAAGGGCGGGCCCAAACCCCATGGCTACACCTTC.

The chain links TRBV9 to TRBJ2-3; 10 nucleotides align to TRBD2. Germline CDR1 reads SGDLS; CDR2 reads YYNGEE. Unmatched junction bases numbered 2, after V lost 0 bases and J lost 4 bases. The CDR3 spans 15 residues. The CDR3 coding sequence is TGTGCCAGCAGCGTAGTAGCGGGGGGTTCAGATACGCAGTATTTT. The encoded protein is CASSVVAGGSDTQYF.

The V gene is TRBV11-2, the J gene TRBJ1-4; 8 nucleotides agree with TRBD1. This CDR3 has 15 residues. Germline V lookup: CDR1 SGHAT, CDR2 FQNNGV. V shed 4 bases, J shed 7 bases, and the junction held 8 bases outside the gene matches. CDR3 sequence reads: CASSSPRGRREKLFF. In nucleotides, the CDR3 is TGTGCCAGCAGCTCGCCCAGGGGGCGCCGTGAAAAACTGTTTTTT.

The rearrangement links TRBV9 to TRBJ2-5; D may be TRBD1 (5 bases). This CDR3 region has 14 residues. V was trimmed by 2 bases and J by 1 base, leaving 9 bases between them. CDR1 and CDR2 (germline): SGDLS, YYNGEE. CDR3 region: CASSVGQLQETQYF. The CDR3 coding sequence is TGTGCCAGCAGCGTGGGGCAGCTCCAAGAGACCCAGTACTTC. Complete variable domain (other parts from reference TRBV9 and TRBJ2-5): DSGVTQTPKHLITATGQRVTLRCSPRSGDLSVYWYQQSLDQGLQFLIQYYNGEERAKGNILERFSAQQFPDLHSELNLSSLELGDSALYFCASSVGQLQETQYFGPGTRLLVL.

The chain has TRBV5-1 and TRBJ2-5, with 9 bases matching TRBD1. Germline CDR1 SGHRS, CDR2 YFSETQ. V gave up 4 bases and J gave up 3 bases; unmatched junction bases: 4. This CDR3 has 14 residues. The CDR3 loop reads CASSPRQGEETQYF. CDR3 in DNA: TGCGCCAGCAGCCCCCGACAGGGGGAAGAGACCCAGTACTTC. The whole variable domain, remainder taken from reference TRBV5-1 and TRBJ2-5, is KAGVTQTPRYLIKTRGQQVTLSCSPISGHRSVSWYQQTPGQGLQFLFEYFSETQRNKGNFPGRFSGRQFSNSRSEMNVSTLELGDSALYLCASSPRQGEETQYFGPGTRLLVL.

The chain employs TRBV7-2 and TRBJ2-7; D perhaps matches TRBD2 (5 bases). V was clipped by 10 bases and J by 4 bases, with 11 bases between them. CDR3 length equals 11 residues. CDR1 is SGHTA, CDR2 FQGNSA, per germline. CDR3 coding DNA: TGTGCCACGGGGAATGGTTACGAGCAGTACTTC. Protein: CATGNGYEQYF. The variable domain in full, completed from reference TRBV7-2 and TRBJ2-7, reads GAGVSQSPSNKVTEKGKDVELRCDPISGHTALYWYRQSLGQGLEFLIYFQGNSAPDKSGLPSDRFSAERTGGSVSTLTIQRTQQEDSAVYLCATGNGYEQYFGPGTRLTVT.

This chain uses TRBV7-2 with TRBJ2-1; 7 nucleotides line up with TRBD1. Germline CDR1 SGHTA, CDR2 FQGNSA. Germline trimming cut 5 bases from V and 1 base from J; bases unmatched to any gene: 11. The CDR3 covers 17 residues. For the CDR3, the DNA is TGTGCCAGCAGCCGATCCGGACAGGCCACTTCCTACAATGAGCAGTTCTTC. Protein sequence: CASSRSGQATSYNEQFF.

This sequence joins TRBV28 and TRBJ2-7, with 10 bases lining up with TRBD1. This CDR3 is built from 14 residues. The germline gives CDR1 MDHEN, CDR2 SYDVKM. With V trimmed by 3 bases and J by 6 bases, 5 bases remained unmatched. The CDR3 loop reads CASSFGTGVIEQYF. The CDR3 DNA sequence: TGTGCCAGCAGTTTTGGGACAGGGGTTATCGAGCAGTACTTC.

This clone was seen more than once but under ten times. The V call is TRBV5-6, the J call TRBJ1-2, with D tentatively TRBD1 (5 bases). Germline CDR1 is SGHDT and CDR2 is YYEEEE. The germline V and J ends were trimmed by 4 bases and 4 bases, with 14 bases remaining between them. This CDR3 region has 14 residues. CDR3 loop: CASSASGTRYGYTF. In nucleotides, the CDR3 is TGTGCCAGCAGCGCCTCCGGGACTCGCTATGGCTACACCTTC.

The chain employs TRBV28 and TRBJ2-7; maybe TRBD2 (6 bases). The V gene's germline CDR1 is MDHEN and CDR2 SYDVKM. V lost 5 bases and J lost 4, with 15 bases in between. The CDR3 runs 14 residues. CDR3 loop: CASSTGTSFYEQYF. CDR3 coding DNA: TGTGCCAGCAGTACCGGGACTTCCTTTTACGAGCAGTACTTC.

The chain joins TRBV7-9 to TRBJ2-2; possibly TRBD2 for D (5 bases). The germline V gene encodes CDR1 SEHNR and CDR2 FQNEAQ (reference sequence). Trimming left V 3 bases short and J 7 bases short, with 12 bases between. This CDR3 is 14 amino acids long. CDR3 sequence (DNA): TGTGCCAGCAGCTTGAGGCGGGTTGGCGGGGAGCTGTTTTTT. Protein sequence: CASSLRRVGGELFF.

As regards this clone: A read error may produce the germline difference seen at one junction end. The genes are TRBV7-9 and TRBJ2-2; 7 nucleotides match TRBD1. In germline, CDR1 is SEHNR, CDR2 FQNEAQ (reference sequence). The CDR3 is 16 amino acids. CDR3 sequence: CSSSPRRQGNTGELFF. As DNA, the CDR3 is TGTTCCAGCAGCCCGCGGCGACAGGGTAACACCGGGGAGCTGTTTTTT.

This sequence joins TRBV7-2 and TRBJ2-1; 10 bases line up with TRBD1. The junction had 6 bases not matched to a gene; V was cut back by 5 bases and J by 8 bases. This CDR3 region has 14 residues. CDR1 is SGHTA, CDR2 FQGNSA, per germline. CDR3 nucleotides: TGTGCCAGCAGCCGCCGACAGGGGGCGGATGAGCAGTTCTTC. It encodes CASSRRQGADEQFF.

The rearrangement uses TRBV4-2 and TRBJ2-7; 7 nucleotides agree with TRBD1. The CDR3 is made up of 15 amino acids. CDR1 LGHNA and CDR2 YNFKEQ come from the germline V gene. With V trimmed by 1 base and J by 2 bases, 5 bases remained unmatched. CDR3 amino acids: CASSQGGTDTYEQYF. The CDR3 DNA sequence: TGTGCCAGCAGCCAAGGGGGGACAGATACCTACGAGCAGTACTTC.

The gene calls are TRBV30 and TRBJ2-7, with TRBD1 identical over 10 bases. J was trimmed by 4 bases and V by 0 bases; bases with no gene match: 3. The length of the CDR3 is 14 residues. Per germline, CDR1 GTSNPN and CDR2 SVGIG (reference sequence). In DNA, the CDR3 is TGTGCCTGGAGTGTAGGGACAGGGGTGTACGAGCAGTACTTC. Its protein product is CAWSVGTGVYEQYF.

J is TRBJ2-5 and V is TRBV5-4; weak D call: TRBD1 (7 bases). V lost 2 bases and J 3 bases, leaving 8 bases between the germline ends. In germline, CDR1 is SGHNT, CDR2 YYREEE (reference sequence). The CDR3 spans 13 residues. CDR3 sequence reads: CASSFRGEETQYF. The CDR3 region has the DNA TGTGCCAGCAGCTTCAGGGGGGAAGAGACCCAGTACTTC.

V and J are TRBV6-1 and TRBJ1-4; D ambiguous. This CDR3 has 15 amino acids. The V end was cut by 5 bases, the J end by 7 bases, with 17 bases between. Looked up from germline, CDR1 is MNHNS and CDR2 is SASEGT. The CDR3: CASSPVLHRVEKLFF. The DNA of the CDR3 is TGTGCCAGCAGTCCCGTCCTGCATCGGGTTGAAAAACTGTTTTTT.

The V and J genes are TRBV30 and TRBJ2-7; the D gene is possibly TRBD2 (6 bases). The CDR3 has 12 residues. Germline CDR1 reads GTSNPN; CDR2 reads SVGIG (reference sequence). The germline V and J ends were trimmed by 3 bases and 3 bases, with 9 bases remaining between them. The CDR3 nucleotides are TGTGCCTGGAGCGTGGGGGGCTACGAGCAGTACTTC. Translating gives CAWSVGGYEQYF.

CDR3 in amino acids: CASSQDLGGRSTDTQYF. The CDR3 DNA is TGCGCCAGCAGCCAAGATCTGGGGGGGAGAAGCACAGATACGCAGTATTTT. J is TRBJ2-3 and V is TRBV4-3, with TRBD2 matching over 7 bases. Trimming cost V 0 bases and J 0 bases; bases outside gene matches: 6. The germline gives CDR1 LGHNA, CDR2 YSLEER. The CDR3 runs to 17 residues.

This clone was recorded a few times. J is TRBJ1-2 and V is TRBV7-9, with D hard to call. The CDR3 contains 15 residues. V was clipped by 3 bases and J by 2 bases, with 13 bases between them. The germline gives CDR1 SEHNR, CDR2 FQNEAQ (reference sequence). DNA of the CDR3: TGTGCCAGCAGCTTCCCAACACTCGGGAACTATGGCTACACCTTC. Translated, it gives CASSFPTLGNYGYTF. Supplemented by reference TRBV7-9 and TRBJ1-2, the full variable domain reads DTGVSQNPRHKITKRGQNVTFRCDPISEHNRLYWYRQTLGQGPEFLTYFQNEAQLEKSRLLSDRFSAERPKGSFSTLEIQRTEQGDSAMYLCASSFPTLGNYGYTFGSGTRLTVV.

Written as DNA, the CDR3 is TGTGCCACCAGCCCGCCGGGGAGGGACGTTTCCTACAATGAGCAGTTCTTC. This sequence encodes CATSPPGRDVSYNEQFF. V gene TRBV15 combines with J gene TRBJ2-1; 7 nucleotides agree with TRBD2. This CDR3 has 17 amino acids. Germline V gives CDR1 LNHNV, CDR2 YYDKDF (reference sequence). With V trimmed by 5 bases and J by 1 base, 11 bases remained unmatched. Combining the CDR3 with reference TRBV15 and TRBJ2-1 gives the whole variable domain DAMVIQNPRYQVTQFGKPVTLSCSQTLNHNVMYWYQQKSSQAPKLLFHYYDKDFNNEADTPDNFQSRRPNTSFCFLDIRSPGLGDTAMYLCATSPPGRDVSYNEQFFGPGTRLTVL.

V gene TRBV9 combines with J gene TRBJ2-3, with 7 bases fitting TRBD2. This CDR3 has 19 amino acids. Germline assignment: CDR1 SGDLS and CDR2 YYNGEE. J gave up 4 bases and V 0 bases, and 17 bases lay outside the gene matches. The CDR3 bases are TGTGCCAGCAGCGTAGCTACTATATCGGCGGGGGTGGCCTCAGATACGCAGTATTTT. Protein product: CASSVATISAGVASDTQYF.

The CDR3 DNA is TGTGCCAGCAGCCTGGGACAGGGGGATGGCTACACCTTC. This encodes CASSLGQGDGYTF. This chain links TRBV11-3 with TRBJ1-2; 11 bases are shared with TRBD1. The V segment lost 5 bases and the J segment 6 bases; nucleotides outside the gene matches: 2. Germline V CDR1 and CDR2: SGHNT, YENEEA. The CDR3 spans 13 residues.

The chain combines TRBV6-1 with TRBJ2-7, with 8 nucleotides matching TRBD1. In germline, CDR1 is MNHNS, CDR2 SASEGT. J lost 4 bases, V lost 1 base, and 6 bases had no gene match. This CDR3 is 15 amino acids long. CDR3 sequence reads: CASSEGQGLGYEQYF. The CDR3, as DNA: TGTGCCAGCAGTGAAGGACAGGGGCTGGGTTACGAGCAGTACTTC.

This rearrangement joins TRBV2 to TRBJ2-1; 14 nucleotides match TRBD2. This CDR3 comprises 23 residues. Germline assignment: CDR1 SNHLY and CDR2 FYNNEI. J was trimmed by 0 bases and V by 1 base; bases with no gene match: 17. The DNA for the CDR3 is TGTGCCAGCAGTGAAGAAACAGGGGGCAAGGGACTAGCGGGAGCTGCCTCCTACAATGAGCAGTTCTTC. Residues: CASSEETGGKGLAGAASYNEQFF.

This clone was recorded only once. The chain links TRBV28 to TRBJ2-3; D is possibly TRBD1 (6 bases). Trimming pared 4 bases from V and 0 bases from J, leaving 11 bases between. The CDR3 has 15 amino acids. From germline, CDR1 is MDHEN and CDR2 SYDVKM. This chain's CDR3 is CASSYGQRSTDTQYF. DNA of the CDR3: TGTGCCAGCAGTTATGGACAGAGAAGCACAGATACGCAGTATTTT.